The 23 T cell receptor beta chains given below trace back to one sample, sequenced in a study of siplizumab effects on memory and regulatory T cells. The protocol was immunoSEQ multiplex PCR, while the TCRdb copy is restricted to in-frame clones and leaves out a portion. The sample has about 75,000 clones; about 92% are singletons. Sample: CD8+ T cells sorted from blood. These TCRs come from a human donor in good health.

The J gene is TRBJ1-1, the V gene TRBV19; no definite D call. CDR3 length: 12 amino acids. CDR1 LNHDA and CDR2 SQIVND come from the germline V gene (reference sequence). V lost 10 bases and J 0 bases, leaving 9 bases between the germline ends. The CDR3 DNA reads TGTGCCACCGTTTACATGAACACTGAAGCTTTCTTT. This gives the protein CATVYMNTEAFF.

The rearrangement links TRBV4-2 to TRBJ1-1; no clear D gene. Trimming pared 0 bases from V and 1 base from J, leaving 6 bases between. The V gene's germline CDR1 is LGHNA and CDR2 YNFKEQ. The CDR3 sequence is 14 residues long. The CDR3: CASSQETGNTEAFF. The DNA of the CDR3 is TGTGCCAGCAGCCAAGAAACGGGGAACACTGAAGCTTTCTTT.

The chain joins TRBV4-2 to TRBJ2-3; no clear D gene. From germline, CDR1 is LGHNA and CDR2 YNFKEQ. The CDR3 has 18 residues. The ends were cut back, 0 bases at V and 0 bases at J, with 16 bases in the middle. The CDR3 loop reads CASSQEPQPLPSTDTQYF. CDR3 nucleotide sequence: TGTGCCAGCAGCCAAGAACCCCAACCCTTGCCTAGCACAGATACGCAGTATTTT.

This chain joins TRBV4-2 and TRBJ1-1, with D unclear. In germline, CDR1 is LGHNA, CDR2 YNFKEQ. V lost 5 bases to trimming and J lost 3 bases, with 13 bases between them. The CDR3 consists of 14 residues. The CDR3 spells CASSLDRWDTEAFF. The CDR3 nucleotides are TGTGCCAGCAGCTTGGATAGGTGGGACACTGAAGCTTTCTTT.

The V gene is TRBV10-3, the J gene TRBJ1-3, with TRBD1 identical over 8 bases. CDR3 length: 16 amino acids. Per the germline V gene, CDR1 is ENHRY and CDR2 is SYGVKD. V dropped 2 bases and J dropped 2; count of bases not matched to a gene: 5. CDR3 residues: CAISEGTGGTGNTIYF. The CDR3 bases are TGTGCCATCAGTGAGGGTACAGGGGGGACTGGAAACACCATATATTTT.

This clone came up a few times. V usage is TRBV13 and J usage is TRBJ2-7; 7 nucleotides line up with TRBD2. The V gene end was trimmed by 2 bases and the J gene end by 2 bases; junction bases not matched to a gene: 6. The germline gives CDR1 PRHDT, CDR2 FYEKMQ (reference sequence). The CDR3 sequence is 15 residues long. In nucleotides, the CDR3 is TGTGCCAGCAGCTTACGGGGGGAGGTTACCTACGAGCAGTACTTC. Amino acids: CASSLRGEVTYEQYF.

V and J are TRBV12-5 and TRBJ1-3; D possibly corresponds to TRBD1 (5 bases). Deletions cut 4 bases from V and 0 bases from J, with 13 bases between. Germline-derived CDR1 and CDR2 are LGHNT and FRNRAP. CDR3 length: 16 amino acids. CDR3 sequence reads: CASGSTGTYSGNTIYF. The CDR3 DNA reads TGTGCTAGTGGTTCGACCGGGACGTACTCTGGAAACACCATATATTTT.

As DNA, the CDR3 is TGTGCCAGCAGTGATTTACGAGACTCCCGCTCCTACGAGCAGTACTTC. This sequence encodes CASSDLRDSRSYEQYF. The chain carries TRBV25-1 and TRBJ2-7; D unclear. The V and J ends lost 3 bases and 0 bases respectively, with 15 bases between them. This CDR3 contains 16 residues. The germline V gene has CDR1 MGHDK and CDR2 SYGVNS.

V and J are TRBV29-1 and TRBJ1-2, with 7 nucleotides matching TRBD1. J was trimmed by 4 bases and V by 5 bases; bases with no gene match: 13. There are 15 residues in the CDR3. CDR1 is SQVTM and CDR2 is ANQGSEA in the germline V gene. DNA of the CDR3: TGCAGCGTTCTGACCACCATCGGGACAGTCTATGGCTACACCTTC. The encoded protein is CSVLTTIGTVYGYTF.

The CDR3 DNA follows: TGTGCCAGCAGTTTTAACAGGGAGATGAACACTGAAGCTTTCTTT. Protein sequence: CASSFNREMNTEAFF. The rearrangement joins TRBV27 to TRBJ1-1; the D gene is possibly TRBD1 (6 bases). The CDR3 sequence is 15 residues long. Germline V CDR1 and CDR2: MNHEY, SMNVEV (reference sequence). V was clipped by 3 bases and J by 0 bases, with 11 bases between them.

The V and J genes are TRBV27 and TRBJ1-5; D perhaps matches TRBD1 (6 bases). CDR3 length: 15 amino acids. V dropped 6 bases and J dropped 7 bases, with 19 bases sitting between them. Germline values: CDR1 MNHEY, CDR2 SMNVEV (reference sequence). The CDR3 DNA is TGTGCCAGCAGAACCTGGACCGGGACAAACCAGCCCCAGCATTTT. Residues: CASRTWTGTNQPQHF.

This clone has a single count. This sequence joins TRBV5-4 and TRBJ2-7; possibly TRBD1 for D (5 bases). From germline, CDR1 is SGHNT and CDR2 YYREEE (reference sequence). V was trimmed by 4 bases and J by 2 bases, leaving 10 bases between them. The CDR3 spans 13 residues. The chain's CDR3 is CASSPDNTYEQYF. The CDR3, as DNA: TGTGCCAGCAGCCCGGACAACACCTACGAGCAGTACTTC.

The chain links TRBV5-1 to TRBJ1-1, with D perhaps matching TRBD1 (6 bases). The V and J ends lost 7 bases and 6 bases respectively, with 16 bases between them. The length of the CDR3 is 13 residues. Germline V gives CDR1 SGHRS, CDR2 YFSETQ. The CDR3 sequence: CASGLTGPAEAFF. For the CDR3, the DNA is TGCGCCAGCGGCCTTACAGGGCCGGCTGAAGCTTTCTTT.

The J gene is TRBJ1-1, the V gene TRBV7-3; 7 bases fit TRBD1. Per the germline V gene, CDR1 is SGHTA and CDR2 is FQGTGA. V lost 6 bases to trimming and J lost 8 bases; unmatched junction nucleotides: 6. CDR3 length: 12 amino acids. Written as DNA, the CDR3 is TGTGCCAGCAGGAATTTACAGGGGGAAGCTTTCTTT. Protein sequence: CASRNLQGEAFF.

The chain combines TRBV6-6 with TRBJ2-3; D may be TRBD1 or TRBD2 (5 bases each). V was cut by 7 bases and J by 3 bases, with 11 bases left in between. The CDR3 spans 13 residues. In germline, CDR1 is MNHNY, CDR2 SVGAGI (reference sequence). The chain's CDR3 is CASTRGETDTQYF. The CDR3 DNA sequence: TGTGCCAGCACTAGAGGGGAGACAGATACGCAGTATTTT.

The genes are TRBV18 and TRBJ2-5; 11 bases are a match to TRBD2. This CDR3 comprises 17 residues. Per the germline V gene, CDR1 is KGHSH and CDR2 is LQKENI. After removal of 8 bases from V and 1 base from J, the junction contained 12 bases not matched to a gene. The CDR3 sequence is CASPRTGTSGCQETQYF. DNA for the CDR3: TGTGCCAGCCCACGAACGGGGACTAGCGGATGCCAAGAGACCCAGTACTTC. The complete variable domain, with remaining parts taken from reference TRBV18 and TRBJ2-5, reads NAGVMQNPRHLVRRRGQEARLRCSPMKGHSHVYWYRQLPEEGLKFMVYLQKENIIDESGMPKERFSAEFPKEGPSILRIQQVVRGDSAAYFCASPRTGTSGCQETQYFGPGTRLLVL.

CDR3 bases: TGTGCCAGCAGTACGCATCCGGCAGGGGGGAACACTGAAGCTTTCTTT. Its translation: CASSTHPAGGNTEAFF. The chain joins TRBV7-2 to TRBJ1-1; 7 bases align to TRBD1. The V gene end was trimmed by 6 bases and the J gene end by 1 base; junction bases not matched to a gene: 11. The germline CDR1 and CDR2 sequences are SGHTA and FQGNSA. The CDR3 loop spans 16 amino acids. Drawing the rest from reference TRBV7-2 and TRBJ1-1, the complete variable domain is GAGVSQSPSNKVTEKGKDVELRCDPISGHTALYWYRQSLGQGLEFLIYFQGNSAPDKSGLPSDRFSAERTGGSVSTLTIQRTQQEDSAVYLCASSTHPAGGNTEAFFGQGTRLTVV.

The chain carries TRBV6-4 and TRBJ2-7; no definite D call. The CDR3 sequence is 12 residues long. V lost 4 bases, J lost 4 bases, and 8 bases lay in between. Per germline, CDR1 MRHNA and CDR2 SNTAGT. The DNA for the CDR3 is TGTGCCAGCAGTGGTCCCGAATACGAGCAGTACTTC. Protein sequence: CASSGPEYEQYF.

The rearrangement uses TRBV6-5 and TRBJ1-1, with 7 bases identical to TRBD1. V shed 5 bases, J shed 4 bases, and the junction held 4 bases outside the gene matches. Germline V CDR1 and CDR2: MNHEY, SVGAGI. This CDR3 contains 13 residues. The CDR3 DNA reads as TGTGCCAGCAGTCAGGGGGGGGGCACTGAAGCTTTCTTT. Amino acids: CASSQGGGTEAFF.

V is TRBV4-1 and J is TRBJ1-2; TRBD1 matches at 12 bases. Trimming took 1 base from V and 4 from J; bases not matched to a gene: 7. The CDR3 is 17 amino acids. CDR1 is MGHRA and CDR2 is YSYEKL in the germline V gene. The CDR3 spells CASSQAGTGGAGYGYTF. The DNA of the CDR3 is TGCGCCAGCAGCCAAGCTGGGACAGGGGGCGCGGGCTATGGCTACACCTTC.

The chain is built from TRBV29-1 and TRBJ2-7; D is unclear. The CDR3 runs to 13 residues. Germline CDR1 and CDR2: SQVTM and ANQGSEA. The V and J ends lost 6 bases and 7 bases respectively, with 19 bases between them. The CDR3 DNA reads TGCAGCGTCTCCCTGGAGCTCCTCCCGGAGCAGTACTTC. This codes for CSVSLELLPEQYF.

Note on this clone: One end of the junction does not line up with germline, which may come from a read error. The chain joins TRBV7-9 to TRBJ2-7, with 9 nucleotides matching TRBD1. CDR1 is SEHNR and CDR2 is FQNEAQ in the germline V gene (reference sequence). This CDR3 is 14 amino acids long. DNA for the CDR3: TGCGCCAGCAGCTTCGAGACAGGGGGATACGAGCAGTACTTC. Protein sequence: CASSFETGGYEQYF. The whole variable domain, remainder taken from reference TRBV7-9 and TRBJ2-7, is DTGVSQNPRHKITKRGQNVTFRCDPISEHNRLYWYRQTLGQGPEFLTYFQNEAQLEKSRLLSDRFSAERPKGSFSTLEIQRTEQGDSAMYLCASSFETGGYEQYFGPGTRLTVT.

The chain recombines TRBV7-3 with TRBJ1-5, with 10 bases identical to TRBD1. The CDR3 is 18 residues long. Germline-derived CDR1 and CDR2 are SGHTA and FQGTGA. V shed 4 bases, J shed 0 bases, and the junction held 9 bases outside the gene matches. CDR3 coding DNA: TGTGCCAGCAGCTCTGACAGGGGGCCTTTTTATAGCAATCAGCCCCAGCATTTT. It yields the protein CASSSDRGPFYSNQPQHF.